Here is one T cell receptor beta chain with its context. What it binds is unknown. The data are from a study of immune cell composition in non-small cell lung cancer. Study background: Tumours were mainly lung adenocarcinoma or squamous cell carcinoma. Study observations and caveats: Shared sequences between tumour-reactive and dominant in vivo clones were not proven. TIL tumour reactivity correlated with maximal tumour-associated clone frequency in adenocarcinoma. Clones >0.5% enriched in tumour were rarer in adenocarcinoma (about 35%) than squamous (about 80%).

CDR3 length: 12 residues. V was trimmed by 3 bases and J by 0 bases, leaving 2 bases between them. Germline V gene sequence: CDR1 SNHLY, CDR2 FYNNEI. Produced via immunoSEQ multiplex PCR; TCRdb's table is partial and in-frame only. The table shows 2,500 or so clones, with approximately 77% occurring only once. Normal lung was sampled as far from the tumour as possible, at least 3 cm. The sequence derives from a human donor with non-small cell lung cancer. The chain links TRBV2 to TRBJ1-1; D is uncertain. Sequencing used non-adjacent lung tissue. The CDR3 DNA reads TGTGCCAGCAGTGACGTGAACACTGAAGCTTTCTTT. Translated: CASSDVNTEAFF.